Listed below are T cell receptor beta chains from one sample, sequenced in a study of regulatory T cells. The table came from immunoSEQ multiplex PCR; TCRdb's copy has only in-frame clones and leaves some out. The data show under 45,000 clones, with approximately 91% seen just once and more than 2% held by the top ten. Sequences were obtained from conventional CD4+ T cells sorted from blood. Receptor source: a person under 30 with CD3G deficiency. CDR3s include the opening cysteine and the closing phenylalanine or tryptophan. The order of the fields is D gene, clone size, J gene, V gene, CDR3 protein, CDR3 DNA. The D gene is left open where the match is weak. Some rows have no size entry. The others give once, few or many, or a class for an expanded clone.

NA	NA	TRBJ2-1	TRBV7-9	CASSLGQLSSYNEQFF	TGTGCCAGCAGCTTAGGGCAGTTAAGCTCCTACAATGAGCAGTTCTTC
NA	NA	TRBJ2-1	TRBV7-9	CASSLMGINEQFF	TGTGCCAGCAGCTTAATGGGGATCAATGAGCAGTTCTTC
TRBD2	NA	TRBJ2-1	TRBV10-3	CATSAGGTEEQFF	TGTGCCACCTCAGCGGGAGGGACCGAGGAGCAGTTCTTC
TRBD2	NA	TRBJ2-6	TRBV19	CASSPRGGSVSGANVLTF	TGTGCCAGTAGTCCCCGGGGGGGAAGCGTCTCTGGGGCCAACGTCCTGACTTTC
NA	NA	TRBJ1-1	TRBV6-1	CASSYTGGGTEAFF	TGTGCCAGCAGTTATACCGGGGGGGGCACTGAAGCTTTCTTT
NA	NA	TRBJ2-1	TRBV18	CASSPGPRNEQFF	TGTGCCAGCTCACCAGGCCCGAGGAATGAGCAGTTCTTC
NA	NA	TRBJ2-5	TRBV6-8	CASGGGAIQETQYF	TGTGCCAGTGGGGGCGGAGCTATCCAAGAGACCCAGTACTTC
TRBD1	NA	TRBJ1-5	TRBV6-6	CASSYRTGPQHF	TGTGCCAGCAGTTACCGGACAGGGCCCCAGCATTTT
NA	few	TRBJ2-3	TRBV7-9	CASSLASTSEQYF	TGTGCCAGCAGCTTAGCCTCAACAAGTGAGCAGTATTTT
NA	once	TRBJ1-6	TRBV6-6	CASSYNSKNSPLHF	TGTGCCAGCAGTTATAACAGTAAAAATTCACCCCTCCACTTT
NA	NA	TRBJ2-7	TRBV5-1	CASSPAGHSYEQYF	TGCGCCAGCAGCCCGGCCGGGCACTCCTACGAGCAGTACTTC
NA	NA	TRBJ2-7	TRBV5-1	CASSPGTSSHEQYF	TGCGCCAGCAGCCCCGGGACATCTTCCCACGAGCAGTACTTC
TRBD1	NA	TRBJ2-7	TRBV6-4	CASSDSSGQGPYEQYF	TGTGCCAGCAGTGACTCGAGTGGACAGGGTCCCTACGAGCAGTACTTC
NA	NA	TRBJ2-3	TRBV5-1	CASSGGFSTDTQYF	TGCGCCAGCAGCGGGGGCTTTAGCACAGATACGCAGTATTTT
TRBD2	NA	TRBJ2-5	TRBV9	CASSQPLTSGRAEGVETQYF	TGTGCCAGCAGCCAACCCTTGACTAGCGGGAGGGCCGAAGGTGTGGAGACCCAGTACTTC
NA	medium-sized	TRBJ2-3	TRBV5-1	CASSPDLNTQYF	TGCGCCAGCAGCCCTGACTTGAATACGCAGTATTTT
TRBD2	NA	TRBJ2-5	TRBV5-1	CASSSGTSGEETQYF	TGCGCCAGCAGCTCCGGGACTAGCGGAGAAGAGACCCAGTACTTC
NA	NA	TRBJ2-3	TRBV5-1	CASSQNPIEGTQYF	TGCGCCAGCAGCCAAAACCCCATTGAGGGAACGCAGTATTTT
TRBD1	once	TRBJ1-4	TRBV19	CASSPGTGISEKLFF	TGTGCCAGTAGTCCCGGGACAGGGATTAGTGAAAAACTGTTTTTT
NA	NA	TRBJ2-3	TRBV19	CASSIPGNTQYF	TGTGCCAGTAGTATCCCCGGGAATACGCAGTATTTT
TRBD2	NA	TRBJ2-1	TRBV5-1	CASSLAGLGAEEQFF	TGCGCCAGCAGCTTAGCGGGACTAGGTGCGGAGGAGCAGTTCTTC
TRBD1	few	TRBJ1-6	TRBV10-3	CAIGTGEYSPLHF	TGTGCCATCGGGACAGGGGAGTACTCACCCCTCCACTTT
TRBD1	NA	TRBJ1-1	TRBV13	CASSLGDRNTEAFF	TGTGCCAGCAGCTTGGGGGACAGGAACACTGAAGCTTTCTTT
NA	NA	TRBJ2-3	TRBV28	CASSLLAGGQYF	TGTGCCAGCAGTTTATTGGCAGGTGGTCAGTATTTT
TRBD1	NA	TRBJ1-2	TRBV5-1	CASSSGGTGNYGYTF	TGCGCCAGCAGCTCCGGAGGGACAGGGAACTATGGCTACACCTTC
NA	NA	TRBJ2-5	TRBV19	CASSRTAQETQYF	TGTGCCAGTAGTAGGACAGCCCAAGAGACCCAGTACTTC
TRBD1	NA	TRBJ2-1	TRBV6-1	CASSEALSRQGAYEQFF	TGTGCCAGCAGTGAAGCGCTTTCACGACAGGGGGCCTATGAGCAGTTCTTC
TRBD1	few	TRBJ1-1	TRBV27	CASSSRTGNTEAFF	TGTGCCAGCAGTTCCCGGACAGGGAACACTGAAGCTTTCTTT